The TCR beta chain under discussion was sequenced for a study of shared clonotypes between healthy human individuals. Across the whole study: Samples came from a couple of female and a few male donors aged 18 to 49. Plates per donor: three CD4 naive, three CD4 memory, two CD8 naive, one CD8 memory.

Germline V lookup: CDR1 MNHEY, CDR2 SMNVEV (reference sequence). Trimming removed 3 bases at V and 1 base at J, with 9 bases between. The CDR3 runs 14 residues. Naive CD8 populations comprised CD45RO-negative cells positively selected for CCR7, excluding terminally differentiated effector memory CD45RA+ cells. Every donor was a Caucasian adult from Nashville, Tennessee. TCRdb's copy holds only in-frame clones and misses some; the assay was immunoSEQ multiplex PCR. The sample has about 2.2 million clones; 85% to 95% are singletons. Study-level points and caveats: Specimens sampled were limited to blood, with tissue repertoires likely differing.

Concerning this clone itself: Its antigen remains unidentified.

Sequenced: naive CD8+ T cells from PBMCs. The chain is built from TRBV27 and TRBJ2-5; D not resolved. The sequence was obtained from a man aged 18 to 30 in good health. Some clones in this sample may be carry-over from other donors' samples. The CDR3 DNA is TGTGCCAGCAGTTTCCTTGGCACCCAAGAGACCCAGTACTTC. It yields the protein CASSFLGTQETQYF.